This passage covers 5 T cell receptor beta chains from one sample sequenced in a study of somatic mutations in cytotoxic T cells in rheumatoid arthritis. Some clones are missing from TCRdb's copy, which holds only in-frame ones; the method was immunoSEQ multiplex PCR. The table shows approximately 5,500 clones, with around 80% occurring only once. Source material: CD8+ T cells sorted from blood. These receptors all stem from an adult with rheumatoid arthritis.

As concerns this clone: One end of the junction varies from germline; a read error may be responsible. The CDR3 DNA reads as TGTGCCAGTAGGTTGGTTCAGGGTAATACGGCGTGGGGGACTGGAGCTTTCTTT. As protein: CASRLVQGNTAWGTGAFF. The rearrangement joins TRBV19 to TRBJ1-1, with D perhaps matching TRBD1 (5 bases). The CDR3 contains 18 residues. CDR1 is LNHDA, CDR2 SQIVND, per germline (reference sequence).

This clone has just one count. J is TRBJ1-2 and V is TRBV4-1; 7 nucleotides align to TRBD1. CDR3 length equals 15 residues. V lost 4 bases, J lost 4 bases, and 9 bases stayed unmatched. Germline CDR1 MGHRA, CDR2 YSYEKL. The DNA for the CDR3 is TGCGCCAGCAGCCCCAGGACAGGAGGTGTCTATGGCTACACCTTC. Translating gives CASSPRTGGVYGYTF.

The chain couples TRBV2 to TRBJ1-1; D not certain. Germline CDR1 is SNHLY and CDR2 is FYNNEI. The CDR3 contains 16 residues. The ends were cut back, 4 bases at V and 1 base at J, with 16 bases in the middle. The CDR3: CASSVRQANSNTEAFF. CDR3 bases: TGTGCCAGCAGTGTCCGGCAGGCGAATTCGAACACTGAAGCTTTCTTT.

The V gene is TRBV28, the J gene TRBJ2-5, with 7 bases matching TRBD1. V dropped 6 bases and J dropped 2; count of bases not matched to a gene: 3. CDR3 length: 13 residues. Germline values: CDR1 MDHEN, CDR2 SYDVKM. CDR3 nucleotide sequence: TGTGCCAGCAGACCAGGGGGACAAGAGACCCAGTACTTC. It translates to CASRPGGQETQYF.

The rearrangement links TRBV19 to TRBJ2-1, with a weak D call TRBD2 (6 bases). This CDR3 contains 15 residues. The V gene's germline CDR1 is LNHDA and CDR2 SQIVND (reference sequence). Trimming left V 6 bases short and J 0 bases short, with 12 bases between. The CDR3 nucleotides read TGTGCCAGTAGCTGGGGACTTAGCTCCTACAATGAGCAGTTCTTC. This translates into CASSWGLSSYNEQFF.